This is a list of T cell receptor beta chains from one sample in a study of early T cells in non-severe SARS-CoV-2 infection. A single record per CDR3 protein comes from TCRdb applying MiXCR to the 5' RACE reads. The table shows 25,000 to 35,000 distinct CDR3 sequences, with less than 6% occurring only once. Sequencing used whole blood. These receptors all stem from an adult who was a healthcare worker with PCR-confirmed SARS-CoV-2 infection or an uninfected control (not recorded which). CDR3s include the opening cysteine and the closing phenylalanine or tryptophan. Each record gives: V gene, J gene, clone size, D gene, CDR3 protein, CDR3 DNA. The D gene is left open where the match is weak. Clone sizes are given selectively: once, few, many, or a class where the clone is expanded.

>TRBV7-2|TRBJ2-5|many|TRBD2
CASSSQLGTSGQETQYF
TGTGCCAGCAGCTCACAACTCGGGACTAGCGGCCAAGAGACCCAGTACTTC
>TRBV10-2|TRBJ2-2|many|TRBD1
CASNGQDTGELFF
TGCGCCAGCAATGGACAGGACACCGGGGAGCTGTTTTTT
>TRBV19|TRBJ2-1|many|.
CASSTGYEQFF
TGTGCCAGTTCTACAGGGTACGAGCAGTTCTTC
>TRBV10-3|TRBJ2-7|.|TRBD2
CAISETSGGSYEQYF
TGTGCCATCAGTGAGACTAGCGGGGGCTCCTACGAGCAGTACTTC
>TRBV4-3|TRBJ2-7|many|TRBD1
CASSQDPWMSGQGAREQYF
TGCGCCAGCAGCCAAGATCCGTGGATGTCCGGACAGGGGGCCCGCGAGCAGTACTTC
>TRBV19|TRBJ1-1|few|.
CASSRSSEAFF
TGTGCCAGTAGTAGGTCTTCAGAAGCTTTCTTT
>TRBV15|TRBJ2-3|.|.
CATSFTSGTDTQYF
TGTGCCACCAGCTTTACTTCTGGTACAGATACGCAGTATTTT
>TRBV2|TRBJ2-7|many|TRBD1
CASSEEGQGAYEQYF
TGTGCCAGCAGTGAGGAGGGGCAGGGGGCGTACGAGCAGTACTTC
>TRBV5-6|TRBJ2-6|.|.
CASSSLEEGVSGANVPTF
TGTGCCAGCAGCTCATTGGAAGAGGGAGTATCTGGGGCCAACGTCCCGACTTTC
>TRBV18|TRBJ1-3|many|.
CASSALGRRDSLSSGNTIYF
TGTGCCAGCTCAGCGCTGGGACGGAGAGATTCACTCTCCTCTGGAAACACCATATATTTT
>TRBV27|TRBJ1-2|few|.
CASSKDRQRRGYTF
TGTGCCAGCAGTAAAGACAGGCAGCGCCGCGGCTACACCTTC
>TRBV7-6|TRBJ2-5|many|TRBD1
CASSPGTGGAEETQYF
TGTGCCAGCAGCCCGGGCACAGGGGGCGCAGAAGAGACCCAGTACTTC
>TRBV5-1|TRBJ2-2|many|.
CASSLAVDTGELFF
TGCGCCAGCAGCTTGGCGGTTGATACCGGGGAGCTGTTTTTT
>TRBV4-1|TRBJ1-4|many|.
CASSQDLRVSGEKLFF
TGCGCCAGCAGCCAAGATCTGAGGGTTAGCGGTGAAAAACTGTTTTTT
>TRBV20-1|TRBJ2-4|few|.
CSARPWGGADIQYF
TGCAGTGCTAGACCCTGGGGGGGGGCAGACATTCAGTACTTC
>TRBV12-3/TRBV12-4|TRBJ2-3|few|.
CASSYRELEADTQYF
TGTGCCAGCAGTTACCGGGAGTTAGAGGCAGATACGCAGTATTTT
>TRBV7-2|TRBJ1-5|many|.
CASSFTTGGQPQHF
TGTGCCAGCAGCTTCACAACTGGGGGGCAGCCCCAGCATTTT
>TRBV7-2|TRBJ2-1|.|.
CASSEGIYNEQFF
TGTGCCAGCTCGGAGGGGATATACAATGAGCAGTTCTTC
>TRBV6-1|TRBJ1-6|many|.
CASSELRAGSYNSPLHF
TGTGCCAGCAGTGAACTCAGGGCGGGATCCTATAATTCACCCCTCCACTTT
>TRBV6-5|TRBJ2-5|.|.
CASSYFAGAQETQYF
TGTGCCAGCAGTTACTTCGCGGGGGCACAAGAGACCCAGTACTTC
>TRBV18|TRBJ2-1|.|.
CASSPKMASSYNEQFF
TGTGCCAGCTCACCAAAGATGGCGAGCTCCTACAATGAGCAGTTCTTC
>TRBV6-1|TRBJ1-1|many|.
CASRSAGESTEAFF
TGTGCCAGCAGGTCAGCAGGGGAATCCACTGAAGCTTTCTTT
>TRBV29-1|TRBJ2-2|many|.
CSVVMGRGTGELFF
TGCAGCGTTGTGATGGGCAGGGGCACCGGGGAGCTGTTTTTT
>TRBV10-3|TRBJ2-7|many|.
CAIKTGQDLPYEQYF
TGTGCCATCAAGACAGGCCAGGACCTTCCCTACGAGCAGTACTTC
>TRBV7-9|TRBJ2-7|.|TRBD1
CASSLGKIGQASYEQYF
TGTGCCAGCAGCTTAGGTAAAATAGGACAGGCCTCCTACGAGCAGTACTTC
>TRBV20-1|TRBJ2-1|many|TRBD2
CSARDSTGLAGGRLTEQFF
TGCAGTGCTAGAGATTCAACGGGACTAGCGGGGGGGCGTCTCACTGAGCAGTTCTTC
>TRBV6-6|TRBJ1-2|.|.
CASRTPDTNYGYTF
TGTGCCAGCAGAACCCCGGACACTAACTATGGCTACACCTTC
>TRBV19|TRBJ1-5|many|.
CASSIAAGNSNQPQHF
TGTGCCAGTAGTATAGCGGCAGGGAATAGCAATCAGCCCCAGCATTTT
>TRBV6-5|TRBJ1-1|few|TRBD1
CASSYVDRQGQAFF
TGTGCCAGCAGTTACGTCGACCGACAGGGTCAAGCTTTCTTT
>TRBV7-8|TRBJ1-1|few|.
CASSLAGENTEAFF
TGTGCCAGCAGCTTAGCCGGGGAAAACACTGAAGCTTTCTTT
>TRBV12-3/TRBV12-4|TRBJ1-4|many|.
CASSNEKLFF
TGTGCCAGCAGTAATGAAAAACTGTTTTTT
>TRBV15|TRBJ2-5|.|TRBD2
CATSGRGGAETQYF
TGTGCCACCAGCGGACGCGGGGGGGCCGAGACCCAGTACTTC
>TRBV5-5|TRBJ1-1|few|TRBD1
CASSRGQGGTEAFF
TGTGCCAGCAGCAGGGGGCAGGGAGGGACTGAAGCTTTCTTT
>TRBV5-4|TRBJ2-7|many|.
CASSLVPGKDEQYF
TGTGCCAGCAGCTTGGTCCCAGGGAAAGACGAGCAGTACTTC
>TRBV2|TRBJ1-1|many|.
CASSQIEAFF
TGTGCCAGCAGCCAGATAGAAGCTTTCTTT
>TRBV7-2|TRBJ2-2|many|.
CASSSVVGAGTGELFF
TGTGCCAGCAGCTCCGTGGTCGGGGCTGGCACCGGGGAGCTGTTTTTT
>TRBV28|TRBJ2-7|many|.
CASTEGRPGYYEQYF
TGTGCCAGCACCGAGGGCAGGCCTGGATACTACGAGCAGTACTTC
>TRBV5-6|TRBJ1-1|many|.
CASSLTGKHRNTEAFF
TGTGCCAGCAGCCTTACAGGGAAGCATAGGAACACTGAAGCTTTCTTT
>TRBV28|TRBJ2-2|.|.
CASVQGTGTGELFF
TGTGCCAGTGTACAGGGTACGGGCACCGGGGAGCTGTTTTTT
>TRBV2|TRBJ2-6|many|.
CASSRDTPVGANVLTF
TGTGCCAGCAGTCGGGACACTCCGGTGGGGGCCAACGTCCTGACTTTC
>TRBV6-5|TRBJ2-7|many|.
CASSTRGALYEQYF
TGTGCCAGCAGTACCAGGGGGGCCCTCTACGAGCAGTACTTC
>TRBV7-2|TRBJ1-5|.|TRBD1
CASSLARTGYSPQHF
TGTGCCAGCAGCTTAGCGAGGACAGGCTATTCGCCCCAGCATTTT
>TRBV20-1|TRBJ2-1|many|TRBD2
CSARTSGGSSYNEQFF
TGCAGTGCCCGGACTAGCGGGGGATCCTCCTACAATGAGCAGTTCTTC